The entry that follows covers one TCR beta chain sequence. Its antigen has not been determined. There are no base qualities to consult, and no much larger clone falls within one base. The germline V gene sets CDR1 to MGHRA and CDR2 to YSYEKL. Germline trimming amounts to 2 bases on V and 3 bases on J, with 5 as the count of junction bases outside the gene matches. From the cysteine up to the phenylalanine, the CDR3 has a length of 16 residues. Only the CDR3 DNA is retained, 48 bases long and in frame from the first base. The library was produced with the immunoSEQ multiplex PCR assay. The authors processed their data as follows. To diagnose cytomegalovirus status from the catalog of TCR beta chain sequences, a statistical classification framework was built. TCRdb took this table from immuneACCESS and kept in-frame rearrangements with V and J called. Such tables lack part of the clones; where checked against another copy, unresolved V genes explain under half of the gap, and the rest is unexplained. V and J calls and clone size follow that table, whereas D and trimming were derived from the DNA. The sample table contains about 130,000 clones; only one count was recorded for about nine tenths of them. The ten largest clones capture 1.5% to 2.5% of the sample.

The data derive from a study of cytomegalovirus exposure and HLA in healthy donors (dated by TCRdb to 2015 to 2018). With regard to the full study: The roughly 670 repertoires of the first cohort and the 95 to 150 validation repertoires were produced on the same platform, according to a later analysis. The aim of the study was to test whether cataloging public T cell receptors could identify signatures of past pathogen exposure. A separate validation cohort of about 110 different subjects was used in addition to the roughly 700-subject first cohort. High-throughput TCR immunosequencing, statistical association of individual TCRs with disease status, and machine learning were combined to predict cytomegalovirus infection status.

Findings and caveats that apply to the study as a whole: A later analysis lacked HLA typing for the validation cohort, so it scored co-occurrence in that cohort across all 120 repertoires. The authors suggested that the approach could potentially be generalized to other disease states and immunological phenotypes. Three of the identified cytomegalovirus-associated TCR beta chains were confirmed in vitro to be specific for cytomegalovirus antigens. Across donors, most TCR sequences were observed very rarely, whereas some public TCRs were present in many individuals. Of the cluster scores, approximately 95% were above 0 in a later analysis, which found that TCRs clustered in the first cohort also tended to co-occur in the approximately 110 validation repertoires. The study listed approximately 160 TCR beta chains as associated with cytomegalovirus. The classifier was reported to diagnose cytomegalovirus status with high specificity and sensitivity in both the original cohort and the validation cohort.

Separate from the roughly 700-subject first cohort, the validation cohort of about 110 subjects was the group to which the donors belonged. Sequencing used PBMCs. The receptor was derived from a woman aged 18-29 years in good health and CMV-seronegative. The chain couples TRBV4-1 to TRBJ2-2; 8 central bases correspond to TRBD2. This receptor carries the CDR3 CASSQLSREDTGELFF. The nucleotide sequence reads TGCGCCAGCAGCCAATTATCGCGGGAGGACACCGGGGAGCTGTTTTTT.